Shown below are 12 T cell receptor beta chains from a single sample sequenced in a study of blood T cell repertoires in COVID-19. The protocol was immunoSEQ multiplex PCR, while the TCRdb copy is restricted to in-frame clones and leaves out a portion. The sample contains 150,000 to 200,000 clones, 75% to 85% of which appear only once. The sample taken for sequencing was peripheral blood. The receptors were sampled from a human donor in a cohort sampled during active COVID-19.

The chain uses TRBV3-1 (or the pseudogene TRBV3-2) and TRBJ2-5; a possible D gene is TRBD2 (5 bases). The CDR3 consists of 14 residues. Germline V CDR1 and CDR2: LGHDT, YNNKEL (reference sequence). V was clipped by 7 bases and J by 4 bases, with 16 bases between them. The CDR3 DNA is TGTGCCAGCAAGAGACTCGGGAAGGGAGAGACCCAGTACTTC. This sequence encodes CASKRLGKGETQYF.

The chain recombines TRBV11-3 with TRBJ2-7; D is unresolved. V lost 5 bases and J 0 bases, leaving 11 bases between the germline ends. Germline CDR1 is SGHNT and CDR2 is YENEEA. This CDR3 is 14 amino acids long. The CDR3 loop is CASSPRRSSYEQYF. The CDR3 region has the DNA TGTGCCAGCAGCCCCCGGCGGTCCTCCTACGAGCAGTACTTC.

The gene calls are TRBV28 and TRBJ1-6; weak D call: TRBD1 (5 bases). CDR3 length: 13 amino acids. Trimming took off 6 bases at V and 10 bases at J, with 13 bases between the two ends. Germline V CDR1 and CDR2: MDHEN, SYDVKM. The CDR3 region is CASRGTGASPLHF. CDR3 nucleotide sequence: TGTGCCAGCAGAGGGACTGGAGCCTCACCCCTCCACTTT.

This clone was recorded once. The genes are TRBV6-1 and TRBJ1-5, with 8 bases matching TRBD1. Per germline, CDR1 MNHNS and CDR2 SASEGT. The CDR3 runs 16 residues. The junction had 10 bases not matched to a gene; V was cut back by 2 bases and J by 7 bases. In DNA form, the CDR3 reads TGTGCCAGCAGTGAAAGAGTAAGGCAGGGGGCCCAGCCCCAGCATTTT. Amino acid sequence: CASSERVRQGAQPQHF.

The CDR3 coding sequence is TGCGCCAGCAGCCAAGATGGAGCTAGCATCAGTGAGCAGTTCTTC. Protein: CASSQDGASISEQFF. V and J are TRBV4-3 and TRBJ2-1; tentatively, D is TRBD2 (5 bases). Germline V CDR1 and CDR2: LGHNA, YSLEER. Trimming removed 0 bases at V and 9 bases at J, with 15 bases between. The CDR3 is 15 residues long.

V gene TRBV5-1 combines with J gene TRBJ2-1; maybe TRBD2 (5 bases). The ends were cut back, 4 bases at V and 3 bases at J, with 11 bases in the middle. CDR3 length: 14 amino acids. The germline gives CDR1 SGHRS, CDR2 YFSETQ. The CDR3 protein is CASSRRDVYNEQFF. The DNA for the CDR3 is TGCGCCAGCAGCCGCCGGGATGTCTACAATGAGCAGTTCTTC.

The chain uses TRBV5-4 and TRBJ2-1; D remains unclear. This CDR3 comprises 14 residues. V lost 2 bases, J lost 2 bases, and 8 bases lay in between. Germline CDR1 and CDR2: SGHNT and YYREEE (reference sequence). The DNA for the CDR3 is TGTGCCAGCAGCTTAAGCGAAGCCTACAATGAGCAGTTCTTC. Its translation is CASSLSEAYNEQFF.

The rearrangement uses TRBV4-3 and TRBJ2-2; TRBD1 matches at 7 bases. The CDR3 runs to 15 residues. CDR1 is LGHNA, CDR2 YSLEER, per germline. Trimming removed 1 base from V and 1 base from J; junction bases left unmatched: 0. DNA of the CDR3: TGCGCCAGCAGCCAAGGGACAGGGAACACCGGGGAGCTGTTTTTT. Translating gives CASSQGTGNTGELFF.

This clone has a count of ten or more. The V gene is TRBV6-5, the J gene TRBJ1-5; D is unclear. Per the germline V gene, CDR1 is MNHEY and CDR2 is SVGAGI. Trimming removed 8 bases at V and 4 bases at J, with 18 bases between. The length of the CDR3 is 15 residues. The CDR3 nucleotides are TGTGCCAGCGGCCAACCCGGGGTCGGAAATCAGCCCCAGCATTTT. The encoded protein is CASGQPGVGNQPQHF.

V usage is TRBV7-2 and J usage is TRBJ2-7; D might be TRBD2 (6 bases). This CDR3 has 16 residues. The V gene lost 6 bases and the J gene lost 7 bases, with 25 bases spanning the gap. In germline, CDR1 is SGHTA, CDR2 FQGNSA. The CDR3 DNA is TGTGCCAGCAGACGCACAGGAGGGGTTGGGGATTGGGAGCAGTACTTC. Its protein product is CASRRTGGVGDWEQYF.

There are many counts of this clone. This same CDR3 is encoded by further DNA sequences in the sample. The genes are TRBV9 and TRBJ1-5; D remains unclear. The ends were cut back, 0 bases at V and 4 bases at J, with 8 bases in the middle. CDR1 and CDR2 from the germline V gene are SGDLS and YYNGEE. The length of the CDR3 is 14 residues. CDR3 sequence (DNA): TGTGCCAGCAGCGTAGGTGGGCCAAATCAGCCCCAGCATTTT. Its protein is CASSVGGPNQPQHF.

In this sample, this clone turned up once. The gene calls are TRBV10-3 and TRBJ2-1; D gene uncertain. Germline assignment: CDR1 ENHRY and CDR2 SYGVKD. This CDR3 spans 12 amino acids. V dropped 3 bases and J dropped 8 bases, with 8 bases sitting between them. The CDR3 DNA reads TGTGCCATCAGTGACGGTAGAGATGAGCAGTTCTTC. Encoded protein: CAISDGRDEQFF.